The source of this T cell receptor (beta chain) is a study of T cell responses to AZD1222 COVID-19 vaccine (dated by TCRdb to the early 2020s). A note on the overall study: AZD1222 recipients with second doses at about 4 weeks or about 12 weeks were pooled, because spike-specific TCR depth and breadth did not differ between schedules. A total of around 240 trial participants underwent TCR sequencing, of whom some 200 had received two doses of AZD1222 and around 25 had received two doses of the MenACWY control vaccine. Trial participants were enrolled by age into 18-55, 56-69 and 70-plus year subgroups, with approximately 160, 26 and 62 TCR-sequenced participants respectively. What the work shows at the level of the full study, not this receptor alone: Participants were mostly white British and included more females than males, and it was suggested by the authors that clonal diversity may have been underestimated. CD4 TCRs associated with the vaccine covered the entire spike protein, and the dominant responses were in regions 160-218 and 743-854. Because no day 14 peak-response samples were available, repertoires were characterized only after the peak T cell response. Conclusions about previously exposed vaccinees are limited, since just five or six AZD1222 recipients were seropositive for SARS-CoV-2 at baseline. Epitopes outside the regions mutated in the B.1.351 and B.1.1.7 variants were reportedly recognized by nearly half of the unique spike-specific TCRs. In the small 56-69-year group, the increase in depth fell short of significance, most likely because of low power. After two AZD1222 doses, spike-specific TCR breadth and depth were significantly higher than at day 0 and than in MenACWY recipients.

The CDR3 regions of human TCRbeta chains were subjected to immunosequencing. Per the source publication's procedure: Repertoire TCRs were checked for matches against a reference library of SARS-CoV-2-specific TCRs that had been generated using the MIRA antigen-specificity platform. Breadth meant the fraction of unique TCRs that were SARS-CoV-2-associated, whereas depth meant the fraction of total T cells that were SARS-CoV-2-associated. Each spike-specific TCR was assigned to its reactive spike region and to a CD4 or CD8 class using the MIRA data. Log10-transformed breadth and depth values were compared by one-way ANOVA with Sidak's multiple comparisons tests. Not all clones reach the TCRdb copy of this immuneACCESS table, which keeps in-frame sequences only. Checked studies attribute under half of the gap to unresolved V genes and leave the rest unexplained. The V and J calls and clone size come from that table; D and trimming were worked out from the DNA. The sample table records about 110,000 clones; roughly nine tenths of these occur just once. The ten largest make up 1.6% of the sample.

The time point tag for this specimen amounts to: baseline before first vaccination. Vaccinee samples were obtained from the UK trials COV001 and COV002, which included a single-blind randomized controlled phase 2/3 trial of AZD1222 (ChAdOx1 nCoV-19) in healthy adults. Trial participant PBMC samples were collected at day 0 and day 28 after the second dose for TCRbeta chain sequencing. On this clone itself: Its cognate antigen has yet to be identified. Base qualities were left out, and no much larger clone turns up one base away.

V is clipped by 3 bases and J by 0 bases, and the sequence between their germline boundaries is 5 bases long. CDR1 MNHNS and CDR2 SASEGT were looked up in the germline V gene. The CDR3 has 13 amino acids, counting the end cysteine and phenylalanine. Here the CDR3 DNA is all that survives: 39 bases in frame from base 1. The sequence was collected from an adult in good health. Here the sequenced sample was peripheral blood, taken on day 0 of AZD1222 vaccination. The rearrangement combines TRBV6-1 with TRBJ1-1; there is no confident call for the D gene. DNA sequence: TGTGCCAGCAGTGAGACCGTGAACACTGAAGCTTTCTTT. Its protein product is CASSETVNTEAFF.